In this sample, the clone carrying this T cell receptor beta chain turned up a few times. What it recognizes is unknown. The sample belongs to a study of beta chain features in type 1 diabetes. Study results and caveats: In comparison with healthy donors, patients had naive, central memory and Treg TCRB repertoires that appeared more similar. PCR may have favored shorter templates equally in patients and controls.

Expressed TCRB transcripts were sequenced after all isolated RNA was converted to cDNA. Some clones are missing from TCRdb's copy, which holds only in-frame ones; the method was immunoSEQ multiplex PCR. The data hold 860,000 or so clones, with around a sixth observed a single time. This TCR was recovered from a woman aged 18-29 years in good health. The material sequenced was naive CD4+ T cells from blood.

The CDR3 DNA follows: TGCGCCAGCAGCTTTCTCGACAGGAACACCGGGGAGCTGTTTTTT. Translation: CASSFLDRNTGELFF. The V call is TRBV5-1, the J call TRBJ2-2; D may be TRBD1 (5 bases). This CDR3 is 15 amino acids long. V was pared by 2 bases and J by 1 base, with 9 bases between. Looked up from germline, CDR1 is SGHRS and CDR2 is YFSETQ.